What follows are 7 T cell receptor beta chains derived from one specimen sequenced in a study of blood T cell repertoires in COVID-19. This table comes from immunoSEQ multiplex PCR, and its TCRdb copy is limited to in-frame clones, with some not included. The data show about 320,000 clones, with 90% seen just once and around 4.2% held by the top ten. Material for sequencing was PBMCs or T cells enriched from blood (not recorded which). The receptors were sampled from a woman in her thirties who had been exposed to COVID-19.

The rearrangement uses TRBV19 and TRBJ2-3; 7 positions match TRBD1. Germline assignment: CDR1 LNHDA and CDR2 SQIVND (reference sequence). CDR3 length: 14 residues. After removal of 2 bases from V and 5 bases from J, the junction contained 4 bases not matched to a gene. The CDR3 nucleotides read TGTGCCAGTAGTATAAACAGACAGGGAGATACGCAGTATTTT. Translating gives CASSINRQGDTQYF.

This chain links TRBV7-2 with TRBJ2-3; 9 bases align to TRBD2. CDR3 size: 17 residues. Trimming removed 1 base from V and 2 bases from J; junction bases left unmatched: 7. Germline CDR1 is SGHTA and CDR2 is FQGNSA. The CDR3 protein is CASSLVVAGASTDTQYF. The DNA of the CDR3 is TGTGCCAGCAGCTTAGTTGTAGCGGGGGCCTCCACAGATACGCAGTATTTT.

The rearrangement uses TRBV2 and TRBJ2-7, with a weak D call TRBD2 (6 bases). Deletions cut 4 bases from V and 7 bases from J, with 11 bases between. The CDR3 consists of 12 residues. The germline V gene has CDR1 SNHLY and CDR2 FYNNEI. The CDR3 bases are TGTGCCAGCAGTGGGTTGCTAGCGGAGCAGTACTTC. This codes for CASSGLLAEQYF.

The V gene is TRBV5-1, the J gene TRBJ2-1, with TRBD1 identical over 8 bases. Germline V lookup: CDR1 SGHRS, CDR2 YFSETQ. This CDR3 region has 14 residues. V trimming: 1 base; J trimming: 9 bases; junction bases outside the gene matches: 6. CDR3: CASSLQGAPGEQFF. CDR3 nucleotides: TGCGCCAGCAGCTTGCAGGGGGCGCCGGGTGAGCAGTTCTTC. Full variable domain (remainder filled in from reference TRBV5-1 and TRBJ2-1): KAGVTQTPRYLIKTRGQQVTLSCSPISGHRSVSWYQQTPGQGLQFLFEYFSETQRNKGNFPGRFSGRQFSNSRSEMNVSTLELGDSALYLCASSLQGAPGEQFFGPGTRLTVL.

This clone was detected once. This rearrangement joins TRBV19 to TRBJ2-5; D unresolved. Trimming pared 2 bases from V and 4 bases from J, leaving 11 bases between. The CDR3 totals 14 residues. Germline values: CDR1 LNHDA, CDR2 SQIVND (reference sequence). This CDR3 reads CASSISSRRETQYF. The CDR3 DNA sequence: TGTGCCAGTAGTATATCGTCCAGAAGAGAGACCCAGTACTTC.

The V and J genes are TRBV4-3 and TRBJ1-1; 7 bases match TRBD1. This CDR3 contains 15 residues. V lost 3 bases, J lost 4 bases, and 8 bases stayed unmatched. The germline gives CDR1 LGHNA, CDR2 YSLEER. The DNA of the CDR3 is TGCGCCAGCAGCCACCAAACAGGGGCAGGCACTGAAGCTTTCTTT. Amino acid sequence: CASSHQTGAGTEAFF.

This clone was seen at least ten times. V and J are TRBV4-3 and TRBJ2-7; D gene unclear. V was shortened by 1 base and J by 4 bases, with 8 bases between the two germline ends. This CDR3 is 13 amino acids long. CDR1 and CDR2 from the germline V gene are LGHNA and YSLEER. The CDR3 is CASSQVRGYEQYF. The CDR3 coding sequence is TGCGCCAGCAGCCAAGTTCGCGGATACGAGCAGTACTTC.